In its sample, the clone carrying this T cell receptor beta chain was seen once. The antigen remains unidentified. The data belong to a study of OX40 agonist ivuxolimab in advanced cancers. Study background: At 0.01 to 10 mg/kg, ivuxolimab was administered intravenously to patients every 2 weeks. Partial responses occurred in Three dose-escalation patients, one with hepatocellular carcinoma and two with cutaneous melanoma. Regarding the study as a whole: Individuals who were partial responders at 0.1-3.0 mg/kg had clonal expansion that ranked among the lowest.

Some clones are missing from TCRdb's copy, which holds only in-frame ones; the method was immunoSEQ multiplex PCR. The data show under 65,000 clones, about 90% seen once. CDR1 is LGHNA and CDR2 is YNFKEQ in the germline V gene. The J segment lost 4 bases and the V segment lost 4 bases, leaving 12 bases of the junction unmatched. The CDR3 is 17 amino acids. Patients with a history of autoimmune disease or on systemic immunosuppression were excluded. The rearrangement links TRBV4-2 to TRBJ2-2; TRBD2 matches 7 bases. The material was CD4+ or CD8+ T cells sorted from blood, obtained in a trial of the OX40 agonist ivuxolimab. The clonotype was recovered from an adult with an advanced solid tumor such as melanoma, head and neck, liver or kidney cancer. The CDR3 spells CASSPAGQRGATGELFF. CDR3 sequence (DNA): TGTGCCAGCAGCCCGGCAGGCCAGCGGGGAGCCACCGGGGAGCTGTTTTTT.